This T cell receptor beta chain appears in the sequencing data of a study of post-analysis software for immune sequencing data (dated by TCRdb to between 2014 and 2017). For the study in its entirety: Disease courses on record covered relapsing-remitting, secondary progressive and progressive-relapsing multiple sclerosis, though some patients had no subtype annotation. The patient repertoires were set against 10 or so previously published healthy control repertoires from donors whose ages ranged from about 6 to 26 years. A subset of samples was prepared in parallel using single-end sample barcoding, then pooled and co-amplified after Illumina adapter ligation. What the authors observed across the whole study: Compared with controls, multiple sclerosis patients had significantly lower normalized Chao1 diversity, a finding suggesting substantial peripheral T-cell clonal expansion. Significantly higher frequencies in patients than in controls were found for roughly 5 TRBV segments, including TRBV5-6, TRBV5-1 and TRBV20-1. The control group was slightly older than the multiple sclerosis patient group. When samples were clustered directly using the F measure, samples prepared in the same batch co-clustered strongly, which prompted a batch-effect correction.

Per the germline V gene, LGHNA is the CDR1 and YSLEER is the CDR2. V is pared back by 0 bases and J by 8 bases, with 11 bases lying between the germline termini. The CDR3, cysteine through phenylalanine, is 14 amino acids long. Here the CDR3 DNA is all that survives: 42 bases in frame from base 1. The library was prepared using PCR. Reads for this sample came from an Illumina HiSeq 2500. Unique molecular identifiers were incorporated into TCR beta cDNA libraries to reduce PCR and sequencing biases. Approximately 500,000 cDNA molecules were obtained per 1 to 10 million input T cells, so each molecule approximated one T cell. The same protocol used for the earlier healthy control dataset was applied to prepare and sequence the patient libraries. Within a given batch, samples were prepared together, multiplexed and sequenced on the same HiSeq lane. As for how the authors treated the data: Raw barcoded reads were processed with MIGEC, discarding single-read molecular identifier groups before consensus assembly and CDR3 extraction. VDJtools was used for post-analysis of the clonotype tables, with diversity normalized by down-sampling every dataset to the smallest sample size. Repertoire overlap clustering matched CDR3 amino acid but not nucleotide sequences to correct batch-related cross-sample contamination. Using fastp trimming at Q25 and MiXCR clonotype assembly, TCRdb reanalyzed the public sequencing data and kept in-frame beta chains. Rows matching on CDR3 protein sequence are summarized as one entry with the most common DNA and genes. These V and J calls rely on TCRdb rather than the paper's analysis. This sample gives hundreds of thousands of distinct CDR3 sequences in total; 25% to 30% of them show up just once. Under 0.7% of the sample belongs to the ten largest clones.

The table lists this clonotype with a few counts. Its antigen has not been determined. Qualities for individual bases were not recorded, and no much larger clone is one base off. TCR beta repertoires were profiled from peripheral blood of 13 young patients with multiple sclerosis to demonstrate the VDJtools post-analysis software. The multiple sclerosis patients were children and adolescents between 6 and 15 years of age. The material sequenced was blood. Rearrangement joined TRBV4-3 to TRBJ2-4; TRBD1 is a possible D gene, resting on 5 matching bases. This receptor was identified in a girl aged 5 to 17 with multiple sclerosis. CDR3 region: CASSQDRSRDIQYF. The nucleotides are TGCGCCAGCAGCCAAGATCGGTCCAGGGACATTCAGTACTTC.